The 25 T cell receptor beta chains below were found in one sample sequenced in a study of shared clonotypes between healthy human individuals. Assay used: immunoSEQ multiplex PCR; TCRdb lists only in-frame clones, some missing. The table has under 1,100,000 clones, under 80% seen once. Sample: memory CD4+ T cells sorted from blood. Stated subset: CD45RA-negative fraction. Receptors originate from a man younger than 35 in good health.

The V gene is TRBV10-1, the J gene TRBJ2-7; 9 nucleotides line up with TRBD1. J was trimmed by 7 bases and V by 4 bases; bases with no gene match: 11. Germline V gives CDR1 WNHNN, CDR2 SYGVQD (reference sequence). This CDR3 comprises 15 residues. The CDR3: CASSGPGQGVWEQYF. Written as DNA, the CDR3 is TGCGCCAGCAGTGGCCCGGGACAGGGAGTTTGGGAGCAGTACTTC.

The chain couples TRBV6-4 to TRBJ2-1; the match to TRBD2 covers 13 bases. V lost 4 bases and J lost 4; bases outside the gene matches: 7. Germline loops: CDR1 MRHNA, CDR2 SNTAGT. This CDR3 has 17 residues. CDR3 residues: CASSGILAGGIYNEQFF. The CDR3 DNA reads TGTGCCAGCAGTGGTATACTAGCGGGAGGGATATACAATGAGCAGTTCTTC.

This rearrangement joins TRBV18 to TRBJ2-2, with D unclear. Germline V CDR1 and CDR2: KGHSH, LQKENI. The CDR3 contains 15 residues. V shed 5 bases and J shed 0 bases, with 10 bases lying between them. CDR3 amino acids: CASSSRTTNTGELFF. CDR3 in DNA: TGTGCCAGCTCATCGAGGACCACGAACACCGGGGAGCTGTTTTTT.

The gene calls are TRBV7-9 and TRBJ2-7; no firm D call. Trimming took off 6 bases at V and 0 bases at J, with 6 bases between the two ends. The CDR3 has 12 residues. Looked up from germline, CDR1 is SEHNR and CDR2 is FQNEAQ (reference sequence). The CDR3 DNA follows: TGTGCCAGCAGGCAGGACTCCTACGAGCAGTACTTC. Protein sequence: CASRQDSYEQYF.

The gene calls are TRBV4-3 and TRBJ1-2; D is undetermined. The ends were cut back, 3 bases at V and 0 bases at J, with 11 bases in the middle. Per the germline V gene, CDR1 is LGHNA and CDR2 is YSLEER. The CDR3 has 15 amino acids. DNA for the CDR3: TGCGCCAGCAGCCACGCCGACGGTCCTAACTATGGCTACACCTTC. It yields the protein CASSHADGPNYGYTF.

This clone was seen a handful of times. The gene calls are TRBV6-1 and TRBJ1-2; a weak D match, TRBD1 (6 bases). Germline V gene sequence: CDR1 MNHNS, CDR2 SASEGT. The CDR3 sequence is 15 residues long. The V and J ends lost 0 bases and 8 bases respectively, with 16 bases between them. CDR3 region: CASSEAATGSRGYTF. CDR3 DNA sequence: TGTGCCAGCAGTGAAGCCGCGACAGGTTCAAGAGGCTACACCTTC.

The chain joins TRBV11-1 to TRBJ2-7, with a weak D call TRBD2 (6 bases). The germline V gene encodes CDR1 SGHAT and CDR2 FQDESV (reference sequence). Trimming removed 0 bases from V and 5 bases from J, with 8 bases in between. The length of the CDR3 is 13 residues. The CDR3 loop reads CASSLARGDEQYF. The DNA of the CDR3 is TGTGCCAGCAGCTTAGCGCGCGGGGACGAGCAGTACTTC.

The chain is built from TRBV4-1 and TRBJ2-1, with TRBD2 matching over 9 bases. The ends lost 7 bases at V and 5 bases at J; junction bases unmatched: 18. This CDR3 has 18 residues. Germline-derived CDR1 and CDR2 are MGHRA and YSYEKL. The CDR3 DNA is TGCGCCAGCAAAAGGGAGCTACGGCGGGGGGGCCGGGACAATGAGCAGTTCTTC. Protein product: CASKRELRRGGRDNEQFF.

The CDR3 nucleotides read TGCGCCAGCAAACCGGGACAGGGGGCGATCGGGGAGCTGTTTTTT. Translated: CASKPGQGAIGELFF. The V gene is TRBV10-2, the J gene TRBJ2-2; 12 bases are shared with TRBD1. The CDR3 extends over 15 amino acids. The germline CDR1 and CDR2 sequences are WSHSY and SAAADI. With V trimmed by 7 bases and J by 7 bases, 7 bases remained unmatched.

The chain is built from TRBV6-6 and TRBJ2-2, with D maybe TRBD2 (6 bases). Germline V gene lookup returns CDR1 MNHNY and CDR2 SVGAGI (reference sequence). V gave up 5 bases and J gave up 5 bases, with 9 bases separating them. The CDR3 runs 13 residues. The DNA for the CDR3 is TGTGCCAGCAGTCCCGCGGGGACCGGGGAGCTGTTTTTT. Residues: CASSPAGTGELFF.

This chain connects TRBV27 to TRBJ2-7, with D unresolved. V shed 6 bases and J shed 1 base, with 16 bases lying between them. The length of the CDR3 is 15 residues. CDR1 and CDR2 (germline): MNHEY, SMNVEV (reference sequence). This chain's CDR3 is CASSLAAVGSYEQYF. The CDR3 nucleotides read TGTGCCAGCAGCCTCGCGGCCGTCGGGTCCTACGAGCAGTACTTC.

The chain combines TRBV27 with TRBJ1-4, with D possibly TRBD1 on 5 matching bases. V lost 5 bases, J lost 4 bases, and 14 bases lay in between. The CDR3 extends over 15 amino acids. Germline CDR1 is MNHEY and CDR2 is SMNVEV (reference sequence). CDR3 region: CASSVTGRDNEKLFF. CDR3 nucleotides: TGTGCCAGCAGTGTTACGGGACGGGATAATGAAAAACTGTTTTTT.

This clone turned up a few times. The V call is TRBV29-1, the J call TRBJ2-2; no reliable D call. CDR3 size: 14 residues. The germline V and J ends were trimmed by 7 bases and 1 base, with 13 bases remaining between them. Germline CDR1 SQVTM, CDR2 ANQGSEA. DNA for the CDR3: TGCAGCGGGGGAAGGACGGGGAACACCGGGGAGCTGTTTTTT. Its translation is CSGGRTGNTGELFF.

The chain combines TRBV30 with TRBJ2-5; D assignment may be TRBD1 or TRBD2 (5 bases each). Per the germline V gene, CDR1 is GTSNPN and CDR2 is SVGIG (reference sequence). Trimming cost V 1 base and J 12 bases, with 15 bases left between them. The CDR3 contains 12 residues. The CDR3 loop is CAWSALSGREYF. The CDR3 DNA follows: TGTGCCTGGAGTGCCCTCTCGGGACGAGAGTACTTC.

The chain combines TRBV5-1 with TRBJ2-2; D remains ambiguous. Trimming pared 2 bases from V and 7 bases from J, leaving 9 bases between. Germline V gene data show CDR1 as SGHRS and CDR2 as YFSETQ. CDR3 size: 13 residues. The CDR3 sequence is CASSFRPNGELFF. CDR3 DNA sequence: TGCGCCAGCAGCTTTCGGCCAAACGGGGAGCTGTTTTTT.

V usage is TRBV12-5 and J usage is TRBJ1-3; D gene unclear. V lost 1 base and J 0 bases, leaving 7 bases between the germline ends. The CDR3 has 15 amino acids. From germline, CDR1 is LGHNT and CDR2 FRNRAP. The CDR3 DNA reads TGTGCTAGTGGTTTGGACCCGGTCTCTGGAAACACCATATATTTT. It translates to CASGLDPVSGNTIYF.

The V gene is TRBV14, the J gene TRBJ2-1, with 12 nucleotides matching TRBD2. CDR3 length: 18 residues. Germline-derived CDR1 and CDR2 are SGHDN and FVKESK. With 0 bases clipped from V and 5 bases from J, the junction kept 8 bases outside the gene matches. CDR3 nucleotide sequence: TGTGCCAGCAGCCAAGATCCCCTAGCGGGAGGGCCGAACAATGAGCAGTTCTTC. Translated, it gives CASSQDPLAGGPNNEQFF.

CDR3 in DNA: TGCGCCAGCAGCCAAGGGGGACTCCGGGATGACAATGAGCAGTTCTTC. It encodes CASSQGGLRDDNEQFF. The rearrangement uses TRBV4-1 and TRBJ2-1; a weak D match, TRBD2 (6 bases). Germline CDR1 and CDR2: MGHRA and YSYEKL. The CDR3 length is 16 residues. The V end lost 1 base, the J end lost 5 bases, and 15 bases lay between the germline ends.

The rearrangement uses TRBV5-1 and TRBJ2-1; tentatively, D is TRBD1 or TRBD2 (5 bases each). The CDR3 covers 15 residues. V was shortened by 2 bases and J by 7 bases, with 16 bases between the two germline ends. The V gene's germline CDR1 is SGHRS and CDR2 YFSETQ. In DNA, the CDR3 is TGCGCCAGCAGCTTCCTTAGCTCGGGACGAAATGAGCAGTTCTTC. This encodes CASSFLSSGRNEQFF.

CDR3 nucleotide sequence: TGCAGCGTCGCAGGGAGCTCCTACGAGCAGTACTTC. Translating it yields CSVAGSSYEQYF. V and J are TRBV29-1 and TRBJ2-5; D could derive from TRBD1 or TRBD2 (5 bases each). The J call may be wrong; the DNA end is better matched by TRBJ2-7. Germline V gene sequence: CDR1 SQVTM, CDR2 ANQGSEA. The CDR3 totals 12 residues.

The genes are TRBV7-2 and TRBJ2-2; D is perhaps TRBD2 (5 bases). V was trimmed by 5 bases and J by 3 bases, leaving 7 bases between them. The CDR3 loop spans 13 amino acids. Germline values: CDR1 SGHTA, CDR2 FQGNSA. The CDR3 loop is CASSPRDTGELFF. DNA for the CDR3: TGTGCCAGCAGCCCGCGGGACACCGGGGAGCTGTTTTTT.

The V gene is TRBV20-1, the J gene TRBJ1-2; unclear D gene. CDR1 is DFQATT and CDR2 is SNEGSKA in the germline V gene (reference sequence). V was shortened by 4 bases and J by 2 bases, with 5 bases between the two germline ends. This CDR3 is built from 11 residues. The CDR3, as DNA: TGCAGTGCTACTCGAAACTATGGCTACACCTTC. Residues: CSATRNYGYTF.

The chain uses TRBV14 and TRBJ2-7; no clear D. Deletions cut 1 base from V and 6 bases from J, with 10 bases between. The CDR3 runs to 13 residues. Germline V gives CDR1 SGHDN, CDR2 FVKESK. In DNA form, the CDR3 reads TGTGCCAGCAGCCAAGGTGCAGCTGGCGAGCAGTACTTC. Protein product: CASSQGAAGEQYF.

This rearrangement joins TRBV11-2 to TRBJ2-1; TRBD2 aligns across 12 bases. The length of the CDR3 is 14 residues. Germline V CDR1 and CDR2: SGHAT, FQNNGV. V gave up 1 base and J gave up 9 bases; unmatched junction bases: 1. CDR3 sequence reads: CASSLGTSGVEQFF. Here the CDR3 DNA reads TGTGCCAGCAGCTTAGGGACTAGCGGGGTTGAGCAGTTCTTC.

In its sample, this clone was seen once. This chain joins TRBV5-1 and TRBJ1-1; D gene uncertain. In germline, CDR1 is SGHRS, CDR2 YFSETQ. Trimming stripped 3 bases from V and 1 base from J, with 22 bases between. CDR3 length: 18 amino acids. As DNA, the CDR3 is TGCGCCAGCAGCTCCTACCAGTTACGGGTTGGAGGGAACACTGAAGCTTTCTTT. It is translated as CASSSYQLRVGGNTEAFF.